These 14 T cell receptor beta chains came from one sample sequenced in a study of blood T cells in healthy people across ages (dated by TCRdb to the mid-2010s). Library preparation was by 5' RACE. The sequencer was an Illumina HiSeq 2500. A second roughly 7 to 12 cycle PCR used a sample-barcoded 5' primer and a J-beta primer mix. TCRdb reprocessing: public reads trimmed at Q25 with fastp, clones called with MiXCR, in-frame beta chains kept. Every entry covers one CDR3 protein and lists the most common genes and DNA from its rows. The sample yields 1.5 million or so distinct CDR3 sequences; approximately 43% were counted once. Roughly 3.7% of the sample rests with the top ten. The sequenced material came from blood. All receptors come from a young woman in good health.

The chain carries TRBV27 and TRBJ2-4; D is unresolved. The DNA end is more similar to TRBJ2-7, so the J call may be wrong. The germline gives CDR1 MNHEY, CDR2 SMNVEV (reference sequence). The CDR3 is 14 amino acids. CDR3 region: CASSAYSSDYEQYF. The CDR3 DNA reads TGTGCCAGCAGTGCGTACAGTTCAGACTACGAGCAGTACTTC.

The chain has TRBV4-3 and TRBJ1-2, with D unclear. V lost 0 bases and J lost 6, with 14 bases in between. The CDR3 runs to 15 residues. CDR1 LGHNA and CDR2 YSLEER come from the germline V gene. CDR3 bases: TGCGCCAGCAGCCAAGAGACCGGGAGGGTCGATGGCTACACCTTC. Its translation is CASSQETGRVDGYTF.

In DNA, the CDR3 is TGTGCCACCGGGACTTTGCCCAATCAGCCCCAGCATTTT. It specifies CATGTLPNQPQHF. The gene calls are TRBV6-2 or TRBV6-3 and TRBJ1-5; a weak D match, TRBD1 (5 bases). V gave up 10 bases and J gave up 3 bases, with 13 bases separating them. This CDR3 is built from 13 residues. Germline-derived CDR1 and CDR2 are MNHEY and SVGEGT.

A single count supports this clonotype. The V call is TRBV6-1, the J call TRBJ2-1; D is undetermined. This CDR3 is built from 13 residues. CDR1 MNHNS and CDR2 SASEGT come from the germline V gene. V was shortened by 1 base and J by 4 bases, with 5 bases between the two germline ends. For the CDR3, the DNA is TGTGCCAGCAGTGAAGTTCTGTACAATGAGCAGTTCTTC. This encodes CASSEVLYNEQFF.

This clonotype was detected only a few times. Here the CDR3 reads CASSYRRPETQYF. CDR3 bases: TGTGCCAGCAGCTACAGGCGTCCGGAGACCCAGTACTTC. V is TRBV12-3 or TRBV12-4 and J is TRBJ2-5; weak D call: TRBD1 (5 bases). The CDR3 contains 13 residues. V was clipped by 6 bases and J by 5 bases, with 13 bases between them.

The chain uses TRBV27 and TRBJ1-3, with D possibly matching TRBD1 (6 bases). With 2 bases removed from V and 4 bases from J, the gap between germline ends came to 18 bases. This CDR3 has 17 amino acids. Germline V gives CDR1 MNHEY, CDR2 SMNVEV (reference sequence). CDR3 DNA: TGTGCCAGCAGTTTAACTGGGGGACAAATATCAGGAAACACCATATATTTT. Protein sequence: CASSLTGGQISGNTIYF.

This clonotype has only one observation. The rearrangement links TRBV4-3 to TRBJ2-3; no clear D gene. V was cut by 0 bases and J by 3 bases, with 7 bases left in between. The germline V gene has CDR1 LGHNA and CDR2 YSLEER. There are 14 residues in the CDR3. CDR3: CASSQEPRTDTQYF. The DNA for the CDR3 is TGCGCCAGCAGCCAAGAGCCTAGGACAGATACGCAGTATTTT.

This clonotype occurred a few times. CDR3 in amino acids: CASSQEVGQTNYGYTF. In nucleotides, the CDR3 is TGCGCCAGCAGCCAAGAAGTAGGACAGACGAACTATGGCTACACCTTC. The chain combines TRBV4-3 with TRBJ1-2, with D tentatively TRBD1 (6 bases). Germline-derived CDR1 and CDR2 are LGHNA and YSLEER. With 0 bases removed from V and 2 bases from J, the gap between germline ends came to 13 bases. The CDR3 spans 16 residues.

The chain recombines TRBV27 with TRBJ2-7, with no clear D. The CDR3 has 13 residues. Germline assignment: CDR1 MNHEY and CDR2 SMNVEV (reference sequence). V was cut by 2 bases and J by 6 bases, with 11 bases left in between. CDR3 DNA: TGTGCCAGCAGTTTACGACTTGGTAGCGAGCAGTACTTC. It is translated as CASSLRLGSEQYF.

As regards this clonotype: A much larger clone differs by one base, so this may be a read error. The chain combines TRBV20-1 with TRBJ2-1, with D hard to call. The J call is in doubt because the DNA end fits TRBJ2-7 better. Germline lookup yields CDR1 DFQATT and CDR2 SNEGSKA (reference sequence). The CDR3 spans 16 residues. The CDR3 coding sequence is TGCAGTGCTAGAGGGCAGCAAGCCTTCTCCTACAATGAGCAGTACTTC. Its translation: CSARGQQAFSYNEQYF.

V gene TRBV2 combines with J gene TRBJ1-2, with TRBD1 matching over 8 bases. V gave up 5 bases and J gave up 6 bases; unmatched junction bases: 5. The germline gives CDR1 SNHLY, CDR2 FYNNEI. This CDR3 has 13 residues. The CDR3 sequence: CASSSRGRDGYTF. The CDR3, as DNA: TGTGCCAGCAGTTCCAGGGGGCGTGATGGCTACACCTTC.

This rearrangement joins TRBV20-1 to TRBJ1-2; D is undetermined. V dropped 0 bases and J dropped 7 bases, with 9 bases sitting between them. The CDR3 spans 12 residues. Germline values: CDR1 DFQATT, CDR2 SNEGSKA (reference sequence). CDR3 nucleotides: TGCAGTGCTAGAGATACCTGGGGTGGCTACACCTTC. Its protein is CSARDTWGGYTF.

V is TRBV20-1 and J is TRBJ2-1; 8 nucleotides agree with TRBD2. This CDR3 contains 15 residues. Trimming removed 5 bases from V and 0 bases from J; junction bases left unmatched: 6. From germline, CDR1 is DFQATT and CDR2 SNEGSKA (reference sequence). The CDR3 coding sequence is TGCAGTGCTCCTATAGCGGGGAGCTCCTACAATGAGCAGTTCTTC. This translates into CSAPIAGSSYNEQFF.

A remark on this clonotype: In this CDR3 the conserved last residue, phenylalanine or tryptophan, is missing, so a read error is likely. The CDR3: CASSASGKGYEQYL. The CDR3, as DNA: TGTGCCAGCAGCGCTAGCGGGAAAGGTTACGAGCAGTACCTC. This chain connects TRBV9 to TRBJ2-7; TRBD2 agrees at 9 bases. With V trimmed by 3 bases and J by 4 bases, 5 bases remained unmatched. The CDR3 covers 14 residues. Germline CDR1 reads SGDLS; CDR2 reads YYNGEE.